A selection of T cell receptor beta chains follows, all from one sample in a study of blood T cells in healthy people across ages. A single record per CDR3 protein comes from TCRdb applying MiXCR to the 5' RACE reads. Of around 580,000 distinct CDR3 sequences listed, 40% to 50% are singletons. The sequenced sample consisted of blood. Every receptor here comes from a man older than 75 in good health. The CDR3 runs from the conserved cysteine through the conserved F or W. Fields, in order: CDR3 DNA, CDR3 protein, V gene, D gene, J gene, clone size. A D gene is named only where the DNA matches it firmly. The size entry is marked missing in some rows and otherwise reads once, few, many or a size class.

DNA: TGTGCCAGCAGTTTCAAAAGGACTAGCGGGATCTACAATGAGCAGTTCTTC
CDR3: CASSFKRTSGIYNEQFF
V: TRBV27
D: TRBD2
J: TRBJ2-1
size: few

DNA: TGCGCCAGCAGCCGAGACACAGGAAACTACGAGCAGTACTTC
CDR3: CASSRDTGNYEQYF
V: TRBV5-1
D: NA
J: TRBJ2-7
size: NA

DNA: TGCAGTGCTAGCCGGCAGGGGATTGCCGACGAGCAGTACTTC
CDR3: CSASRQGIADEQYF
V: TRBV20-1
D: NA
J: TRBJ2-7
size: NA

DNA: TGTGCCAGCAGCTTAGCGCGAGCAGCCCACGAGCAGTACTTC
CDR3: CASSLARAAHEQYF
V: TRBV7-6
D: NA
J: TRBJ2-7
size: few

DNA: TGTGCCAGCGGCTTAGGGGGGGCAGTAGATATGCAGTATTTT
CDR3: CASGLGGAVDMQYF
V: TRBV7-2
D: NA
J: TRBJ2-3
size: NA

DNA: TGTGCCAGCTCCCAGGGCCTCGAGCAGTACTTC
CDR3: CASSQGLEQYF
V: TRBV6-6
D: NA
J: TRBJ2-7
size: many

DNA: TGTGCCAGCAGCTTAATCGTGGGAGGCCCGGGGAATGAGCAGTTCTTC
CDR3: CASSLIVGGPGNEQFF
V: TRBV13
D: NA
J: TRBJ2-1
size: once

DNA: TGCGCCAGCAGCCCCAGGACCGCTAACTATGGCTACACCTTC
CDR3: CASSPRTANYGYTF
V: TRBV5-1
D: NA
J: TRBJ1-2
size: few

DNA: TGCAGTGCTAGCGGCACTACCTCCTACGAGCAGTACTTC
CDR3: CSASGTTSYEQYF
V: TRBV20-1
D: NA
J: TRBJ2-7
size: NA

DNA: TGCAGTGCTAGAGATAACAGCCTACCCTATAATTCACCCCTCCACTTT
CDR3: CSARDNSLPYNSPLHF
V: TRBV20-1
D: NA
J: TRBJ1-6
size: once

DNA: TGTGCCAGCGGAAAGCGGGGGGCCTACAGTGAGCAGTACTTC
CDR3: CASGKRGAYSEQYF
V: TRBV6-5
D: TRBD2
J: TRBJ2-7
size: NA

DNA: TGTGCCAGCAGCCCCTGGACTACTAGCACAGATACGCAGTATTTT
CDR3: CASSPWTTSTDTQYF
V: TRBV14
D: NA
J: TRBJ2-3
size: NA

DNA: TGTGCCAGCAGTCCTGGACTTCTAGACGGGGAGCTGTTTTTT
CDR3: CASSPGLLDGELFF
V: TRBV12-3/TRBV12-4
D: NA
J: TRBJ2-2
size: NA

DNA: TGTGCCAGCAGCTTGGGACAGGGAACCTATAATTCACCCCTCCACTTT
CDR3: CASSLGQGTYNSPLHF
V: TRBV7-6
D: TRBD1
J: TRBJ1-6
size: NA

DNA: TGTGCCAGCAGCCAAGGACTGGGGGGCAGTACAAACGAGCAGTACTTC
CDR3: CASSQGLGGSTNEQYF
V: TRBV3-1
D: NA
J: TRBJ2-7
size: few